A single count supports the clone carrying this T cell receptor beta chain. Its antigen is currently unknown. The time point is: peripheral blood 6 weeks after treatment start. Patients were diagnosed with urothelial carcinoma, either locally advanced or metastatic. Sequencing used immunoSEQ multiplex PCR; TCRdb keeps in-frame clones, though not all of them. The sample shows around 62,000 clones, more than 70% of them seen only once. This record comes from a study of PD-L1 blockade in urothelial cancer. Study-wide background: Patients, treated from 2014 onward, received atezolizumab 1,200 mg intravenously every 3 weeks. Study observations and caveats: Stronger expansion of tumor-associated clones in blood at 3 weeks distinguished durable-benefit patients.

Germline V gives CDR1 SGHTA, CDR2 FQGNSA. V was pared by 4 bases and J by 12 bases, with 13 bases of the junction left unmatched. The length of the CDR3 is 14 residues. The chain carries TRBV7-2 and TRBJ2-3; 7 nucleotides agree with TRBD2. The specimen comprised PBMCs, sampled around atezolizumab (anti-PD-L1) treatment. The clonotype originates from a man between 60 and 75 years old with urothelial cancer. Here the CDR3 DNA reads TGTGCCAGCAGCTCCTTCTGGGCTAGCGGACTTCAGTATTTT. It specifies CASSSFWASGLQYF.